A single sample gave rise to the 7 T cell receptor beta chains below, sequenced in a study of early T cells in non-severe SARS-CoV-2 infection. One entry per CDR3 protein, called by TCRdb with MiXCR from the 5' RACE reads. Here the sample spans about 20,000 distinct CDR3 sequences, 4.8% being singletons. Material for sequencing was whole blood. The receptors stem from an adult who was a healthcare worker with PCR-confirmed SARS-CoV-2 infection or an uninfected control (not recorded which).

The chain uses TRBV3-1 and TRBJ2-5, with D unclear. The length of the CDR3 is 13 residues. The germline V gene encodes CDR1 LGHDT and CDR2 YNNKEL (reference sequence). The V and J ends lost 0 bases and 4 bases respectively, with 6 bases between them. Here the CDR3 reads CASSQDGLETQYF. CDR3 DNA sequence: TGTGCCAGCAGCCAAGATGGCCTAGAGACCCAGTACTTC.

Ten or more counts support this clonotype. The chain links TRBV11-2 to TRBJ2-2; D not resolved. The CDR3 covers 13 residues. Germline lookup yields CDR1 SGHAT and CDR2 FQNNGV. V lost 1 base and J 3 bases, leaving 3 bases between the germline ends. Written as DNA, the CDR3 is TGTGCCAGCAGCTTAGTTGACACCGGGGAGCTGTTTTTT. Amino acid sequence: CASSLVDTGELFF.

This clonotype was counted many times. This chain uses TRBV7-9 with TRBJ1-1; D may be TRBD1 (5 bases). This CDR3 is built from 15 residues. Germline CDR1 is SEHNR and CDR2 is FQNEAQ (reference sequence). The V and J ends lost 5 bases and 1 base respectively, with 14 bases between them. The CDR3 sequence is CASSRGRGPNTEAFF. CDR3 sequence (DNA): TGTGCCAGCAGCCGTGGCCGGGGCCCGAACACTGAAGCTTTCTTT.

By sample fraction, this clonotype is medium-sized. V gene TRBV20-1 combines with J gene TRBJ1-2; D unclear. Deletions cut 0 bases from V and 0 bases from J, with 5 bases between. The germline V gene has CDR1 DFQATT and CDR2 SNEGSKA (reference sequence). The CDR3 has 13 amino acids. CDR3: CSARDLSNYGYTF. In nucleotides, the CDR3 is TGCAGTGCTAGAGATCTCTCTAACTATGGCTACACCTTC.

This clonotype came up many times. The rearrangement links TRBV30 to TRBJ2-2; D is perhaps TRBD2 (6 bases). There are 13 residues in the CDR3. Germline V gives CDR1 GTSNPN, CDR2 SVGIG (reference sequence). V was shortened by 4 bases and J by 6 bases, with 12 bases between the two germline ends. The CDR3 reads CAWTPGGSGELFF. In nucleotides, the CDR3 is TGTGCCTGGACTCCCGGAGGGTCCGGGGAGCTGTTTTTT.

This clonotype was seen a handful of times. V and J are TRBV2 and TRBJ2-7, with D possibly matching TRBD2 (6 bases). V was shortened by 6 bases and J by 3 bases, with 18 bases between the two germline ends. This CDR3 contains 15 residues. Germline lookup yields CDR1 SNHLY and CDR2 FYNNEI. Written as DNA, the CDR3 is TGTGCCAGCAGGAGGAAATGGGGGGAATACTACGAGCAGTACTTC. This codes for CASRRKWGEYYEQYF.

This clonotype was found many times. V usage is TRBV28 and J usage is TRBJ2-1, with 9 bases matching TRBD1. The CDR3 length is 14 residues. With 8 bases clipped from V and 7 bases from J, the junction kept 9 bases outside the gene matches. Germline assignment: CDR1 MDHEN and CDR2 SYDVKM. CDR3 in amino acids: CASGDRGKTNEQFF. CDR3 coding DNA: TGTGCCAGCGGTGACAGGGGGAAGACGAATGAGCAGTTCTTC.